Listed below are T cell receptor beta chains from one sample, sequenced in a study of T cell repertoires in cytomegalovirus infection. TCRdb reprocessed the reads via MiXCR and lists one record per CDR3 protein. The sample has over 200,000 distinct CDR3 sequences, roughly 13% seen once. The specimen sequenced was PBMCs. These receptors came from a human donor in good health (CMV status not recorded). Some clones in this sample may be carry-over from other donors' samples. The CDR3 runs from the conserved cysteine through the conserved F or W. Fields, in order: J gene, clone size, D gene, V gene, CDR3 DNA, CDR3 protein. The D gene is left open where the match is weak. The size field is filled for only some rows; it gives once, few, many or a size class.

>TRBJ2-2|many|.|TRBV7-2
TGTGCCAGCAGCTCAAATAGCGTCCCCGGGGAGCTGTTTTTT
CASSSNSVPGELFF
>TRBJ2-3|many|TRBD1|TRBV2
TGTGCCAGCAGTGGGGAGACAGGGAAAACAGATACGCAGTATTTT
CASSGETGKTDTQYF
>TRBJ1-1|few|.|TRBV6-5
TGTGCCAGCACCCACAACCCAGCGGACGGCACTGAAGCTTTCTTT
CASTHNPADGTEAFF
>TRBJ1-3|many|TRBD1|TRBV5-1
TGCGCCAGCAGCTACGGGACAGGGTCGAGCTCTGGAAACACCATATATTTT
CASSYGTGSSSGNTIYF
>TRBJ2-4|many|TRBD2|TRBV10-3
TGTGCCATCAGCCCCACTAGCGCCGGAGCCCTAGCCAAAAACATTCAGTACTTC
CAISPTSAGALAKNIQYF
>TRBJ2-2|.|TRBD1|TRBV19
TGTGCCAGTAGTACCGGGACAGGGAGCATACCCGGGGAGCTGTTTTTT
CASSTGTGSIPGELFF
>TRBJ2-5|.|.|TRBV5-1
TGCGCCAGCAGCTTGAGGTCGGGACTCGGGGGAGAGACCCAGTACTTC
CASSLRSGLGGETQYF
>TRBJ2-7|.|TRBD1|TRBV15
TGTGCCACCAGCAGGACACCGGGACAGGGGTACTACGAGCAGTACTTC
CATSRTPGQGYYEQYF
>TRBJ1-6|.|.|TRBV12-3/TRBV12-4
TGTGCCAGCAGGGACGCCGGGGGGGCGCGTAATTCACCCCTCCACTTT
CASRDAGGARNSPLHF
>TRBJ2-5|.|.|TRBV11-3
TGTGCCAGCAGCCCCGGTGCCGGGACGGAGAGGGAGACCCAGTACTTC
CASSPGAGTERETQYF
>TRBJ1-5|.|.|TRBV2
TGTGCCAGCAGCCCCCCGGGGACTATCAATCAGCCCCAGCATTTT
CASSPPGTINQPQHF
>TRBJ1-1|.|.|TRBV10-3
TGTGCCACTAGAAGATACGGAGGGAACACTGAAGCTTTCTTT
CATRRYGGNTEAFF
>TRBJ1-1|many|.|TRBV19
TGTGCCAGTAGGCCGGGACCTTTGAACACTGAAGCTTTCTTT
CASRPGPLNTEAFF
>TRBJ2-7|many|TRBD1|TRBV5-4
TGTGCCAGCAGCTCGGACAGGGGGGCCTACGAGCAGTACTTC
CASSSDRGAYEQYF
>TRBJ1-5|.|.|TRBV7-2
TGTGCCAGCAGCTTAGGACCGGATGGCAATCAGCCCCAGCATTTT
CASSLGPDGNQPQHF
>TRBJ2-7|.|TRBD1|TRBV3-1
TGTGCCAGCGGCGGACCTCGACAGGGATTATACTACGAGCAGTACTTC
CASGGPRQGLYYEQYF
>TRBJ1-5|many|.|TRBV7-2
TGTGCCAGCAGCTTTACGGCTCAGCCCCAGCATTTT
CASSFTAQPQHF
>TRBJ1-5|many|TRBD1|TRBV6-1
TGTGCCAGCAGAGGGACAGGCGAAAATCAGCCCCAGCATTTT
CASRGTGENQPQHF
>TRBJ1-2|.|.|TRBV20-1
TGCAGTGCTAGGTCGACCGGGTATTATGGCTACACCTTC
CSARSTGYYGYTF
>TRBJ2-7|.|.|TRBV5-4
TGTGCCAGCAGCTTGGAGCCAGGTTACGAGCAGTACTTC
CASSLEPGYEQYF
>TRBJ1-1|few|.|TRBV7-9
TGTGCCAGCAGCTCACCCGACAGGATGAACACTGAAGCTTTCTTT
CASSSPDRMNTEAFF
>TRBJ1-2|few|.|TRBV29-1
TGCAGCGTTGAAGAGGAAGGCTACACCTTC
CSVEEEGYTF
>TRBJ2-3|few|.|TRBV15
TGTGCCACCAGCAGAGATCAGGTGGGGGATACGCAGTATTTT
CATSRDQVGDTQYF
>TRBJ2-7|.|TRBD1|TRBV6-1
TGTGCCAGCAGTGGGGCAGGGGGAAACTACGAGCAGTACTTC
CASSGAGGNYEQYF
>TRBJ1-2|few|.|TRBV5-6
TGTGCCAGCAGCACTGTGACAGGTCAACCGATTGGCTACACCTTC
CASSTVTGQPIGYTF
>TRBJ2-3|.|.|TRBV14
TGTGCCAGCAGCCAAGCTGCCGGCGGTCGCCGCACAGATACGCAGTATTTT
CASSQAAGGRRTDTQYF
>TRBJ2-7|many|TRBD2|TRBV6-1
TGTGCCAGCAGCGCAACTAGCGACTCCTACGAGCAGTACTTC
CASSATSDSYEQYF
>TRBJ1-6|.|TRBD1|TRBV12-3/TRBV12-4
TGTGCCAGCAGTTTAACTGGGACAGGATATCTCAATTCACCCCTCCACTTT
CASSLTGTGYLNSPLHF
>TRBJ2-2|few|.|TRBV7-3
TGTGCCAGCAGCTTAGGAGGGCCGAACACCGGGGAGCTGTTTTTT
CASSLGGPNTGELFF
>TRBJ1-1|many|.|TRBV7-9
TGTGCCAGCAGCGATCTCCAGAAAGGTGACACTGAAGCTTTCTTT
CASSDLQKGDTEAFF
>TRBJ2-1|.|TRBD2|TRBV9
TGTGCCAGCAGCGCGACTAGCGGGGGGACGGATGAGCAGTTCTTC
CASSATSGGTDEQFF
>TRBJ2-7|.|TRBD1|TRBV20-1
TGCAGTGCTAGAGATTGGGGACAGGGGAGCTACGAGCAGTACTTC
CSARDWGQGSYEQYF
>TRBJ2-6|many|.|TRBV7-2
TGTGCCAGTACTAGGGGGGGGCCGAACTCTGGGGCCAACGTCCTGACTTTC
CASTRGGPNSGANVLTF
>TRBJ2-2|many|.|TRBV6-2/TRBV6-3
TGTGCCAGCAGTTACTCTGAAAACCGGGAGCTGTTTTTT
CASSYSENRELFF
>TRBJ1-2|many|TRBD1|TRBV28
TGTGCCAGCAGTCTGGGACAGGGAACTGCTAACTATGGCTACACCTTC
CASSLGQGTANYGYTF
>TRBJ1-6|few|.|TRBV20-1
TGCAGTGCTAGAGCCGGGGGGAGGAATAATTCACCCCTCCACTTT
CSARAGGRNNSPLHF
>TRBJ2-7|.|TRBD1|TRBV28
TGTGCCAGCAGACAAACCGGGACAGGGTCCTACGAGCAGTACTTC
CASRQTGTGSYEQYF
>TRBJ1-5|few|.|TRBV2
TGTGCCAGCAGTGGACAACTTAGCAATCAGCCCCAGCATTTT
CASSGQLSNQPQHF
>TRBJ2-5|.|TRBD1|TRBV7-3
TGTGCCAGCAGCTTAGGTGACAGGGACGAAGAGACCCAGTACTTC
CASSLGDRDEETQYF
>TRBJ1-2|many|.|TRBV27
TGTGCCAGCCGAAGTTCGGGCTCTAAATCTAACTATGGCTACACCTTC
CASRSSGSKSNYGYTF
>TRBJ2-2|many|TRBD2|TRBV7-2
TGTGCCAGCAGCCTGGGACTAGGCACCGGGGAGCTGTTTTTT
CASSLGLGTGELFF
>TRBJ2-1|few|TRBD2|TRBV6-2/TRBV6-3
TGTGCCAGCAGTTACACGGGACTAGCTTCCTACAATGAGCAGTTCTTC
CASSYTGLASYNEQFF
>TRBJ2-7|few|.|TRBV6-2/TRBV6-3
TGTGCCAGCAGTTACGGGTCATTCGAGCAGTACTTC
CASSYGSFEQYF
>TRBJ2-3|few|TRBD2|TRBV5-1
TGCGCCAGCAGTTCCGGGACTAGCGGGACCACAGATACGCAGTATTTT
CASSSGTSGTTDTQYF